A single TCR beta chain is shown here with its context. Its target is not known. This specimen belongs to a study of blood T cells in healthy people across ages. The people who gave samples were healthy Caucasians from Russia, aged about 6 to 95. Total RNA amounts of at least 5 micrograms were extracted per sample. Combining a sample-barcoded 5' primer with a J-beta primer mix, a second PCR ran for roughly 6 to 12 cycles. Every cDNA molecule bore a tag from a template-switch adaptor containing 12 random nucleotides. A single record per CDR3 protein comes from TCRdb applying MiXCR to the 5' RACE reads. The sample has 1,500,000 or so distinct CDR3 sequences, approximately 59% seen once; the top ten hold roughly 6.3%. Study-level findings and limits: Researchers judged that diversity estimates from one million T cells fell short of true values.

This clonotype originated in a man younger than 30 in good health. Sequences were obtained from blood.

In nucleotides, the CDR3 is TGCGCCAGCAGCCAAGAAGCCAGGAACACCGGGGAGCTGTTTTTT. It encodes CASSQEARNTGELFF. The rearrangement links TRBV4-1 to TRBJ2-2; no clear D gene. The CDR3 loop spans 15 amino acids. CDR1 is MGHRA, CDR2 YSYEKL, per germline. Trimming left V 0 bases short and J 1 base short, with 6 bases between.